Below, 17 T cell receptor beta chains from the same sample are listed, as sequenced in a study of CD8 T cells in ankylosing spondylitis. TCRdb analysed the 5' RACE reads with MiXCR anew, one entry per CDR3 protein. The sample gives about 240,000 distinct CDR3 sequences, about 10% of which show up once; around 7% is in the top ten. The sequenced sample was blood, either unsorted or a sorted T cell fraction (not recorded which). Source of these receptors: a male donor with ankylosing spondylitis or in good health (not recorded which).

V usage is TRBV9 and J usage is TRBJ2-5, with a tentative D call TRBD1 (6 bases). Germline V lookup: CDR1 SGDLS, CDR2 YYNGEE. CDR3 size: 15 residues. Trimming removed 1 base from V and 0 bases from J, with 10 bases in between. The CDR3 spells CASSVLQGNQETQYF. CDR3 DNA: TGTGCCAGCAGCGTACTACAGGGAAACCAAGAGACCCAGTACTTC.

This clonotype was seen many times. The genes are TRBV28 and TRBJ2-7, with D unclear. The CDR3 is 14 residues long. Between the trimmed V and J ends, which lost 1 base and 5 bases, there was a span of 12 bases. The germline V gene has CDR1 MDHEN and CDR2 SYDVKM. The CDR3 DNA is TGTGCCAGCAGTTTATTTACTTCTCGGAACGAGCAGTACTTC. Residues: CASSLFTSRNEQYF.

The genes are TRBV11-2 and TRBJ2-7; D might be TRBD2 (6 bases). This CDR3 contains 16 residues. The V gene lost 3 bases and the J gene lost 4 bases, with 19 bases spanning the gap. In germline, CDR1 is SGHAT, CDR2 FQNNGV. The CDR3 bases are TGTGCCAGCAGCTTGGAATATGGCGGGACCAATTACGAGCAGTACTTC. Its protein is CASSLEYGGTNYEQYF.

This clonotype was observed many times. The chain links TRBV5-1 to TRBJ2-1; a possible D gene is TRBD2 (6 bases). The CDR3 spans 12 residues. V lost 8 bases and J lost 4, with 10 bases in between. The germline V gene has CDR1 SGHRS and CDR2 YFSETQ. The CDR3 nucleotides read TGCGCCAGTAACGGGGGTTACAATGAGCAGTTCTTC. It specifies CASNGGYNEQFF.

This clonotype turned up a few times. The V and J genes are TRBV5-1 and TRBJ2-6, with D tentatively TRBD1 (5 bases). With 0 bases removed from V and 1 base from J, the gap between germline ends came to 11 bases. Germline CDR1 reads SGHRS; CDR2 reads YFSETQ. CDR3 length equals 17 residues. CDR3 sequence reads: CASSLVPGYSGANVLTF. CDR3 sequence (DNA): TGCGCCAGCAGCTTGGTTCCAGGGTATTCTGGGGCCAACGTCCTGACTTTC.

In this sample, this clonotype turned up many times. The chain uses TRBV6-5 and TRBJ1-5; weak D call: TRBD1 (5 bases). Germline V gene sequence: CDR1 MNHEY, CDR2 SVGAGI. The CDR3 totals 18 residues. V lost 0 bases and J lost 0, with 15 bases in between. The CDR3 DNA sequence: TGTGCCAGCAGTTACTCGATGGCAGGGTTCCTTAGCAATCAGCCCCAGCATTTT. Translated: CASSYSMAGFLSNQPQHF.

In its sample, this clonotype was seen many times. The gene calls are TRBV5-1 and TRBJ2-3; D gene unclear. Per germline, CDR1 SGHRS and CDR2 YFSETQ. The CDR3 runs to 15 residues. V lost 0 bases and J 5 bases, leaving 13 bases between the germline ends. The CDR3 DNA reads TGCGCCAGCAGCTTGGGGGTGACCTCAAGAGATACGCAGTATTTT. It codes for CASSLGVTSRDTQYF.

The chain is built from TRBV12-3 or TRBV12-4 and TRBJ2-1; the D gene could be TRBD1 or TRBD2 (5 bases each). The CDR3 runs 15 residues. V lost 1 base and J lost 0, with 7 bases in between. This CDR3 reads CASSLGDASYNEQFF. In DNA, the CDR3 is TGTGCCAGCAGTTTAGGGGACGCCTCCTACAATGAGCAGTTCTTC.

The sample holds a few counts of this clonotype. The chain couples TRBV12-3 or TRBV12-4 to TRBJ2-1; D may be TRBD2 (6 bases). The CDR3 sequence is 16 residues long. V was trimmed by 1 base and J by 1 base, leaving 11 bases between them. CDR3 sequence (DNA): TGTGCCAGCAGTTTAGGGTCCGGGACTTCCTACAATGAGCAGTTCTTC. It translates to CASSLGSGTSYNEQFF.

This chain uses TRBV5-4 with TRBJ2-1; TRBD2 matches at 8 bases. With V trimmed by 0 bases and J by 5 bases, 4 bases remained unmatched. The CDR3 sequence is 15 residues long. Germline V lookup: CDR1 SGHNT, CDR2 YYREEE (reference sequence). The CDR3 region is CASSLVSGADNEQFF. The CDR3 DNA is TGTGCCAGCAGCTTGGTTAGCGGGGCCGACAATGAGCAGTTCTTC.

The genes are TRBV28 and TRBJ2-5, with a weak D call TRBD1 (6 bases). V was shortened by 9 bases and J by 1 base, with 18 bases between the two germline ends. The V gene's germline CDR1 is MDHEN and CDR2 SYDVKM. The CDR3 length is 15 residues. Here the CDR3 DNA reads TGTGCCAGTAGAAAAGAGACAGGCCTCCAAGAGACCCAGTACTTC. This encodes CASRKETGLQETQYF.

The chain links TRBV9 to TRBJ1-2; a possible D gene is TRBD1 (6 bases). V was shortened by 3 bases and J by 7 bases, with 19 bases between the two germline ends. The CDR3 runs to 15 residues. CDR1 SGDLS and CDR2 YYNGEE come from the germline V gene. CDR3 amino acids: CASSDSGEGGRGYTF. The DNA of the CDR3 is TGTGCCAGCAGCGACTCAGGTGAAGGGGGTCGTGGCTACACCTTC.

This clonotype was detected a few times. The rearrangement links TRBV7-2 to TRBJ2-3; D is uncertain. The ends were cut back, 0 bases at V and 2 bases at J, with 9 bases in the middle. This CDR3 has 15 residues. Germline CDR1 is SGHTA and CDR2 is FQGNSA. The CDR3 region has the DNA TGTGCCAGCAGCTTAGCGTCCCTCTACACAGATACGCAGTATTTT. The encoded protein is CASSLASLYTDTQYF. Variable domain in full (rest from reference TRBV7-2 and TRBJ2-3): GAGVSQSPSNKVTEKGKDVELRCDPISGHTALYWYRQSLGQGLEFLIYFQGNSAPDKSGLPSDRFSAERTGGSVSTLTIQRTQQEDSAVYLCASSLASLYTDTQYFGPGTRLTVL.

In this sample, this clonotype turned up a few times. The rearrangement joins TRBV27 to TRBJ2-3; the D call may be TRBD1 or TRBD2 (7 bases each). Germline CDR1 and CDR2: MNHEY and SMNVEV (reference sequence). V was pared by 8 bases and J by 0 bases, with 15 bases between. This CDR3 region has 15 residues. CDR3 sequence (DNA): TGTGCCAGCCCGAGGGGGCGGGGGAGCACAGATACGCAGTATTTT. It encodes CASPRGRGSTDTQYF.

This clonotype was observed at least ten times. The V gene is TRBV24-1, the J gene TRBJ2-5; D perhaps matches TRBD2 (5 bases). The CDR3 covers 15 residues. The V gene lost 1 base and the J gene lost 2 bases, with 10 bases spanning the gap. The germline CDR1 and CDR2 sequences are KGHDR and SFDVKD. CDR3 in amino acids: CATSDFGEIQETQYF. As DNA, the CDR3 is TGTGCCACCAGTGATTTCGGGGAGATTCAAGAGACCCAGTACTTC.

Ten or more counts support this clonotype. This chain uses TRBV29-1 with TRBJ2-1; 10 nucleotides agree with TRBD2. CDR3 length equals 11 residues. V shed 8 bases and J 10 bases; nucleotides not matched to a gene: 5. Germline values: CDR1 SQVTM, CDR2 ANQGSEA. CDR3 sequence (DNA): TGCAGCTTGGGACTAGCGAGCGAGCAGTTCTTC. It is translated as CSLGLASEQFF.

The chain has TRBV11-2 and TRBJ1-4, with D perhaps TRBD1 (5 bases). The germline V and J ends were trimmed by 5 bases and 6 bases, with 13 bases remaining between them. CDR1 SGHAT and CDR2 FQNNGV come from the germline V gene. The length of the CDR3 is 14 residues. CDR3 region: CASSLRATYEKLFF. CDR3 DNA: TGTGCCAGCAGCCTCAGGGCGACGTATGAAAAACTGTTTTTT.